The clone carrying this TCR beta chain was observed a few times. No antigen is known for it. Expressed TCRB transcripts were sequenced because the entire RNA isolate underwent reverse transcription. Repertoires were generated with immunoSEQ multiplex PCR, while TCRdb's copy carries only in-frame clones and drops some. The sample consists of about 250,000 clones, roughly 11% of them appearing once. This sample was included in a study of beta chain features in type 1 diabetes. Study-level results: Across patients, naive, central memory and Treg TCRB repertoires exhibited apparently greater similarity than was observed across healthy donors. Type 1 diabetes patients had moderately but significantly shorter TCRB CDR3s in all four CD4+ subsets.

The V gene end was trimmed by 2 bases and the J gene end by 6 bases; junction bases not matched to a gene: 4. This CDR3 has 14 amino acids. Germline V CDR1 and CDR2: SGDLS, YYNGEE. The chain carries TRBV9 and TRBJ2-3; TRBD2 matches 9 bases. The specimen sequenced was naive CD4+ T cells from blood. This receptor was taken from a man aged 30 to 45 with type 1 diabetes. The CDR3 here is CASSVSGGTDTQYF. Written as DNA, the CDR3 is TGTGCCAGCAGCGTCAGCGGGGGGACCGATACGCAGTATTTT.